The next 16 T cell receptor beta chains were all read from a single sample in a study of cytomegalovirus exposure and HLA in healthy donors. The PCR was carried out with 60 Vbeta primers and 13 Jbeta primers. Using immunoSEQ multiplex PCR, the repertoire was profiled, and TCRdb retains in-frame clones only, with some absent. Of 60,000 to 100,000 clones listed, around 81% are singletons. The sequencing sample was made of PBMCs. These receptors all come from a male donor in good health and CMV-seropositive.

This rearrangement joins TRBV5-1 to TRBJ2-3, with D tentatively TRBD2 (6 bases). V shed 7 bases and J shed 2 bases, with 11 bases lying between them. Germline CDR1 reads SGHRS; CDR2 reads YFSETQ. The length of the CDR3 is 13 residues. The DNA for the CDR3 is TGCGCCAGCGGGGACTTTTTCACAGATACGCAGTATTTT. It yields the protein CASGDFFTDTQYF. The full variable domain, rest sourced from reference TRBV5-1 and TRBJ2-3, is KAGVTQTPRYLIKTRGQQVTLSCSPISGHRSVSWYQQTPGQGLQFLFEYFSETQRNKGNFPGRFSGRQFSNSRSEMNVSTLELGDSALYLCASGDFFTDTQYFGPGTRLTVL.

CDR3 DNA sequence: TGTGCCAGCAGTCGGGGTAGACGGACGAACACTGAAGCTTTCTTT. It yields the protein CASSRGRRTNTEAFF. This chain connects TRBV6-5 to TRBJ1-1, with D unclear. The CDR3 extends over 15 amino acids. Trimming took off 5 bases at V and 1 base at J, with 14 bases between the two ends. Germline V gene data show CDR1 as MNHEY and CDR2 as SVGAGI.

The gene calls are TRBV5-1 and TRBJ2-7; tentatively, D is TRBD1 (6 bases). Germline V gene lookup returns CDR1 SGHRS and CDR2 YFSETQ. CDR3 size: 15 residues. V was clipped by 3 bases and J by 2 bases, with 15 bases between them. CDR3 DNA sequence: TGCGCCAGCAGCTACCGGGACACCGGACCCTACGAGCAGTACTTC. Translated, it gives CASSYRDTGPYEQYF. Variable domain in full (rest from reference TRBV5-1 and TRBJ2-7): KAGVTQTPRYLIKTRGQQVTLSCSPISGHRSVSWYQQTPGQGLQFLFEYFSETQRNKGNFPGRFSGRQFSNSRSEMNVSTLELGDSALYLCASSYRDTGPYEQYFGPGTRLTVT.

Here the CDR3 DNA reads TGTGCCTGGAGTCAGGGACAGGGAAACTACGAGCAGTACTTC. Its translation is CAWSQGQGNYEQYF. This rearrangement joins TRBV30 to TRBJ2-7; 9 bases line up with TRBD1. This CDR3 spans 14 amino acids. The germline gives CDR1 GTSNPN, CDR2 SVGIG (reference sequence). Trimming removed 2 bases from V and 3 bases from J; junction bases left unmatched: 5.

This clone was picked up a small number of times. This chain links TRBV6-5 with TRBJ1-1; TRBD1 is a possible D gene (6 bases). Germline V CDR1 and CDR2: MNHEY, SVGAGI. Trimming removed 4 bases at V and 1 base at J, with 10 bases between. The CDR3 is 14 residues long. The CDR3: CASSWDTSNTEAFF. Here the CDR3 DNA reads TGTGCCAGCAGTTGGGACACCTCGAACACTGAAGCTTTCTTT.

As regards this clone: One junction end disagrees with the germline gene, perhaps due to a read error. The J gene is TRBJ2-5, the V gene TRBV7-7; 9 bases align to TRBD1. The CDR3 consists of 14 residues. Germline lookup yields CDR1 SSHAT and CDR2 FNYEAQ (reference sequence). The CDR3 loop reads CASSLDRGPETQYF. For the CDR3, the DNA is TGTGCTAGCAGCTTGGACAGGGGACCAGAGACCCAGTACTTC. Full variable domain (outside the CDR3, taken from reference TRBV7-7 and TRBJ2-5): GAGVSQSPRYKVTKRGQDVTLRCDPISSHATLYWYQQALGQGPEFLTYFNYEAQPDKSGLPSDRFSAERPEGSISTLTIQRTEQRDSAMYRCASSLDRGPETQYFGPGTRLLVL.

Details on this clone: At one boundary the junction diverges from the germline segment, which might be a read error. V and J are TRBV6-1 and TRBJ2-3; tentative D call: TRBD1 (5 bases). Per the germline V gene, CDR1 is MNHNS and CDR2 is SASEGT. The CDR3 consists of 10 residues. CDR3 bases: TGTGCCAGCAGTGAGAGGACACAGTCTTTT. It is translated as CASSERTQSF.

The rearrangement joins TRBV11-3 to TRBJ2-3; 8 bases match TRBD2. CDR3 size: 16 residues. Germline V gives CDR1 SGHNT, CDR2 YENEEA. V was clipped by 5 bases and J by 1 base; unmatched bases: 8. CDR3: CASSIGTRVGTDTQYF. The CDR3 nucleotides read TGTGCCAGCAGCATCGGGACTAGAGTCGGCACAGATACGCAGTATTTT.

The CDR3 nucleotides read TGTGCCAGTAGCCCCAACCGGGACAGGAGACACAATGAGCAGTTCTTC. Translation gives CASSPNRDRRHNEQFF. The genes are TRBV19 and TRBJ2-1, with 8 bases matching TRBD1. The junction had 12 bases not matched to a gene; V was cut back by 6 bases and J by 5 bases. CDR1 and CDR2 from the germline V gene are LNHDA and SQIVND (reference sequence). This CDR3 is 16 amino acids long.

The chain recombines TRBV27 with TRBJ2-7; D perhaps matches TRBD2 (7 bases). Germline values: CDR1 MNHEY, CDR2 SMNVEV (reference sequence). The CDR3 is made up of 17 amino acids. Trimming shortened V by 8 bases and J by 1 base, and 24 bases separated the two germline ends. CDR3 coding DNA: TGTGCCAGCCGGTTCTGGGGGGGGGACACCCTTTCCTACGAGCAGTACTTC. It specifies CASRFWGGDTLSYEQYF.

The chain is built from TRBV19 and TRBJ2-5, with 12 bases fitting TRBD2. The CDR3 has 16 amino acids. CDR1 LNHDA and CDR2 SQIVND come from the germline V gene (reference sequence). J gave up 5 bases and V 3 bases, and 7 bases lay outside the gene matches. In DNA, the CDR3 is TGTGCCAGTAGTATCGGTCTAGCGGGGGGGCGGGAGACCCAGTACTTC. It encodes CASSIGLAGGRETQYF.

The rearrangement uses TRBV18 and TRBJ1-4; D is unresolved. CDR1 KGHSH and CDR2 LQKENI come from the germline V gene. This CDR3 has 17 amino acids. The germline V and J ends were trimmed by 4 bases and 0 bases, with 15 bases remaining between them. The CDR3 region has the DNA TGTGCCAGCTCACAGAACGACGCCGGGGCAACTAATGAAAAACTGTTTTTT. Amino acids: CASSQNDAGATNEKLFF.

V is TRBV6-5 and J is TRBJ2-5, with a tentative D call TRBD2 (7 bases). With 6 bases removed from V and 5 bases from J, the gap between germline ends came to 10 bases. The CDR3 length is 12 residues. CDR1 and CDR2 from the germline V gene are MNHEY and SVGAGI. CDR3 in amino acids: CASSKGGETQYF. In DNA, the CDR3 is TGTGCCAGCAGCAAGGGGGGGGAGACCCAGTACTTC.

The J gene is TRBJ1-5, the V gene TRBV25-1, with 8 bases that match TRBD1. CDR3 length equals 16 residues. Germline V lookup: CDR1 MGHDK, CDR2 SYGVNS. The ends lost 4 bases at V and 5 bases at J; junction bases unmatched: 10. The CDR3 DNA sequence: TGTGCCAGCAGTGGCCCGGGACAGGAGGGACATCAGCCCCAGCATTTT. Translated, it gives CASSGPGQEGHQPQHF.

As regards this clone: Without the conserved terminal phenylalanine or tryptophan, this CDR3 likely stems from a read error. The J gene is TRBJ1-6, the V gene TRBV9; D uncertain. Trimming stripped 0 bases from V and 4 bases from J, with 8 bases between. This CDR3 contains 15 residues. Germline V gene lookup returns CDR1 SGDLS and CDR2 YYNGEE. As DNA, the CDR3 is TGTGCCAGCAGCGTAGAAGGGAGGTATAATTCACCCCTCCACCTT. Its translation is CASSVEGRYNSPLHL.

The chain uses TRBV28 and TRBJ1-1; perhaps TRBD1 as D (5 bases). The germline V gene has CDR1 MDHEN and CDR2 SYDVKM. V was cut by 8 bases and J by 1 base, with 14 bases left in between. The CDR3 loop spans 14 amino acids. CDR3 coding DNA: TGTGCCAGCTCCGACGGGGGGAAGAACACTGAAGCTTTCTTT. Its protein product is CASSDGGKNTEAFF.